This paragraph reports one T cell receptor (beta chain). Its target antigen remains unknown. The sample holds no much larger clone one base away, and base qualities are not on file. The data were obtained in a study of cytomegalovirus exposure and HLA in healthy donors (dated by TCRdb to about 2017). Regarding the research as a whole: The roughly 670 repertoires of the first cohort and the 120 validation repertoires were produced on the same platform, according to a later analysis. A separate validation cohort of approximately 120 different subjects was used in addition to the roughly 700-subject first cohort. To predict cytomegalovirus infection status, the study brought together high-throughput TCR immunosequencing, statistical association of individual TCRs with disease status, and machine learning. The aim of the study was to test whether cataloging public T cell receptors could identify signatures of past pathogen exposure. What the study reported, not specific to this receptor: In both the original and validation cohorts, the classifier was reported to diagnose cytomegalovirus status with high specificity and sensitivity. Most TCR sequences were seen in very few donors, while some public TCRs were found in many individuals. All 120 or so repertoires were used to score co-occurrence in the validation cohort in a later analysis, because that analysis had no HLA typing for the cohort. A few of the identified cytomegalovirus-associated TCR beta chains were confirmed in vitro to be specific for cytomegalovirus antigens. It was suggested by the authors that the approach could potentially be generalized to other disease states and immunological phenotypes. Subsequent analysis determined that TCRs grouped into clusters in the first cohort also showed a tendency toward co-occurrence across the approximately 110 validation repertoires, and about 93% of cluster scores exceeded 0. In the study, 150 to 200 TCR beta chains were listed as associated with cytomegalovirus.

Separate from the approximately 700-subject first cohort, the validation cohort of around 130 subjects was the group to which the donors belonged. The library was obtained by the immunoSEQ multiplex PCR assay. Concerning the study's data processing: A statistical classification framework was built to diagnose cytomegalovirus status from the catalog of TCR beta chain sequences. This immuneACCESS table, as held by TCRdb, lists in-frame sequences with V and J called but not all clones. Of the missing ones, under half trace to an unresolved V gene in checked studies; the others have no known cause. From that table come the V and J calls and clone size; the DNA was used to work out D and trimming. This sample holds fewer than 140,000 clones; about 88% were observed only once. The top ten constitute about 1.8% of the sample. Based on the germline V gene, the CDR1 and CDR2 sequences are MDHEN and SYDVKM. Compared with germline, V lacks 5 bases and J lacks 5 bases; bases without a gene match: 10. The CDR3 has 17 amino acids, counting the end cysteine and phenylalanine. This entry keeps only the CDR3 DNA: 51 bases, framed from base 1.

The sequence derives from a woman aged 18 to 35 in good health and CMV-seropositive. The sequencing sample was made of PBMCs. The chain uses TRBV28 and TRBJ1-6, and 9 junction bases match TRBD1. The nucleotide sequence reads as follows: TGTGCCAGCAGTCCCCTACTCCGGGACAGGGATAATTCACCCCTCCACTTT. Its translation is CASSPLLRDRDNSPLHF. The full variable domain, completed from the reference TRBV28 and TRBJ1-6 proteins outside the CDR3, reads DVKVTQSSRYLVKRTGEKVFLECVQDMDHENMFWYRQDPGLGLRLIYFSYDVKMKEKGDIPEGYSVSREKKERFSLILESASTNQTSMYLCASSPLLRDRDNSPLHFGNGTRLTVT.